The 14 T cell receptor beta chains in this list originate from one sample, sequenced in a study of blood T cell repertoires in COVID-19. TCRdb's copy holds only in-frame clones and misses some; the assay was immunoSEQ multiplex PCR. The sample has about 180,000 clones, about 81% seen once. Sequences were obtained from peripheral blood. The source of these receptors is a woman aged 80 or over with COVID-19, enrolled during active disease.

The chain links TRBV5-1 to TRBJ1-1; D not certain. The CDR3 is 13 residues long. Deletions cut 4 bases from V and 2 bases from J, with 9 bases between. The germline gives CDR1 SGHRS, CDR2 YFSETQ. The CDR3 reads CASSPGVNTEAFF. The CDR3, as DNA: TGCGCCAGCAGCCCCGGGGTCAACACTGAAGCTTTCTTT.

This clone was counted only a few times. The chain recombines TRBV6-5 with TRBJ2-5, with 7 bases aligning to TRBD1. V lost 4 bases, J lost 5 bases, and 10 bases stayed unmatched. Germline assignment: CDR1 MNHEY and CDR2 SVGAGI. This CDR3 has 15 residues. Here the CDR3 reads CASSSQRQGWETQYF. The CDR3 region has the DNA TGTGCCAGCAGTTCCCAACGACAGGGCTGGGAGACCCAGTACTTC.

The gene calls are TRBV19 and TRBJ1-3, with D hard to call. This CDR3 comprises 14 residues. Germline loops: CDR1 LNHDA, CDR2 SQIVND (reference sequence). V shed 7 bases and J shed 0 bases, with 10 bases lying between them. CDR3 nucleotide sequence: TGTGCCAGTAATCCCTCACTCTCTGGAAACACCATATATTTT. Its protein product is CASNPSLSGNTIYF. The full variable domain, completed using reference TRBV19 and TRBJ1-3, is DGGITQSPKYLFRKEGQNVTLSCEQNLNHDAMYWYRQDPGQGLRLIYYSQIVNDFQKGDIAEGYSVSREKKESFPLTVTSAQKNPTAFYLCASNPSLSGNTIYFGEGSWLTVV.

The chain is built from TRBV7-2 and TRBJ2-1, with D perhaps matching TRBD1 (6 bases). The CDR3 is 14 residues long. Germline V gene lookup returns CDR1 SGHTA and CDR2 FQGNSA. The V gene lost 2 bases and the J gene lost 2 bases, with 7 bases spanning the gap. CDR3 in DNA: TGTGCCAGCAGCTTACCAGGGGCCTACAATGAGCAGTTCTTC. The encoded protein is CASSLPGAYNEQFF.

This chain connects TRBV6-5 to TRBJ2-5; TRBD2 is a possible D gene (7 bases). Germline V gene lookup returns CDR1 MNHEY and CDR2 SVGAGI. This CDR3 contains 14 residues. Trimming left V 5 bases short and J 9 bases short, with 19 bases between. The CDR3 sequence: CASSPRGAYRAQYF. The CDR3, as DNA: TGTGCCAGCAGTCCCCGGGGGGCATATAGGGCCCAGTACTTC.

This chain connects TRBV28 to TRBJ2-2, with 8 positions matching TRBD2. The CDR3 covers 15 residues. Looked up from germline, CDR1 is MDHEN and CDR2 is SYDVKM. The junction had 4 bases not matched to a gene; V was cut back by 4 bases and J by 3 bases. The CDR3: CASSSQREYTGELFF. In DNA, the CDR3 is TGTGCCAGCAGTTCCCAGCGGGAGTACACCGGGGAGCTGTTTTTT.

This chain joins TRBV29-1 and TRBJ1-1; 7 bases agree with TRBD1. The CDR3 spans 13 residues. Germline assignment: CDR1 SQVTM and CDR2 ANQGSEA. V lost 4 bases and J lost 2; bases outside the gene matches: 4. CDR3 sequence: CSVAGTVNTEAFF. In nucleotides, the CDR3 is TGCAGCGTTGCCGGGACAGTAAACACTGAAGCTTTCTTT.

The CDR3 DNA sequence: TGCGCCAGCAGCCAAGATATTTTAAGAGGGTTAACGGGTAATTCACCCCTCCACTTT. Amino acid sequence: CASSQDILRGLTGNSPLHF. V and J are TRBV4-3 and TRBJ1-6; D call uncertain. In germline, CDR1 is LGHNA, CDR2 YSLEER. The CDR3 loop spans 19 amino acids. V lost 0 bases and J lost 6, with 21 bases in between.

Ten or more counts support this clone. The J gene is TRBJ1-5, the V gene TRBV2; no firm D call. The V end was cut by 7 bases, the J end by 6 bases, with 16 bases between. Germline V gene lookup returns CDR1 SNHLY and CDR2 FYNNEI. The CDR3 has 14 residues. The CDR3 DNA reads TGTGCCAGCACTACGGGTTCTCTGACTCAGCCCCAGCATTTT. This encodes CASTTGSLTQPQHF.

The V call is TRBV6-5, the J call TRBJ1-6; D is ambiguous. V shed 6 bases and J shed 7 bases, with 13 bases lying between them. The CDR3 is 14 amino acids. Germline V gene data show CDR1 as MNHEY and CDR2 as SVGAGI. DNA for the CDR3: TGTGCCAGCAGCAACCAGGATTTGAATTCACCCCTCCACTTT. It encodes CASSNQDLNSPLHF.

The chain couples TRBV7-8 to TRBJ1-2, with TRBD1 identical over 9 bases. V lost 7 bases to trimming and J lost 8 bases; unmatched junction nucleotides: 11. CDR1 is SGHVS and CDR2 is FQNEAQ in the germline V gene. The CDR3 extends over 14 amino acids. The CDR3 nucleotides are TGTGCCAGCACCTCCAGAGGAGGGACAGGGGGCTACACCTTC. It encodes CASTSRGGTGGYTF.

The V gene is TRBV19, the J gene TRBJ1-1; D unclear. Germline CDR1 and CDR2: LNHDA and SQIVND (reference sequence). CDR3 length: 15 residues. V lost 5 bases and J lost 5, with 18 bases in between. The CDR3 protein is CASSASWGVSTEAFF. The CDR3 DNA is TGTGCCAGTAGTGCCTCGTGGGGAGTTAGTACTGAAGCTTTCTTT.

V usage is TRBV30 and J usage is TRBJ1-1; possible D gene TRBD1, 6 bases. The CDR3 is made up of 13 amino acids. Trimming pared 3 bases from V and 8 bases from J, leaving 16 bases between. Germline values: CDR1 GTSNPN, CDR2 SVGIG (reference sequence). For the CDR3, the DNA is TGTGCCTGGAGAACCCAGGGGTCTGGGGAAGCTTTCTTT. It is translated as CAWRTQGSGEAFF.

This chain connects TRBV5-4 to TRBJ2-7; 7 bases fit TRBD1. The germline V gene has CDR1 SGHNT and CDR2 YYREEE (reference sequence). Germline trimming cut 2 bases from V and 0 bases from J; bases unmatched to any gene: 8. The CDR3 totals 16 residues. CDR3 amino acids: CASSLDRESSSYEQYF. For the CDR3, the DNA is TGTGCCAGCAGCTTAGACAGGGAGTCGAGCTCCTACGAGCAGTACTTC.